This T cell receptor beta chain emerged from a study of B cell selection in AIRE deficiency. General study results and limits: Patient Tconv cells held about 31% of Treg sequences shared by healthy donors.

Conventional CD4 T cells were sorted as CD4+CD127+ cells. Controls came from healthy donors unrelated to patients. A word on this clone: Antigen: not known.

Germline trimming cut 7 bases from V and 1 base from J; bases unmatched to any gene: 6. Germline V lookup: CDR1 SNHLY, CDR2 FYNNEI. The CDR3 is 15 residues long. TCRdb's copy holds only in-frame clones and misses some; the assay was immunoSEQ multiplex PCR. The sample consists of about 22,000 clones, approximately 96% of them appearing once. This TCR derives from a human donor in good health. This sequence joins TRBV2 and TRBJ2-5; TRBD2 agrees at 10 bases. The sample consisted of CD4+CD127+ conventional T cells sorted from PBMCs. The CDR3, as DNA: TGTGCCAGCATCCTAGCGGGGGAGATCCAAGAGACCCAGTACTTC. It is translated as CASILAGEIQETQYF.